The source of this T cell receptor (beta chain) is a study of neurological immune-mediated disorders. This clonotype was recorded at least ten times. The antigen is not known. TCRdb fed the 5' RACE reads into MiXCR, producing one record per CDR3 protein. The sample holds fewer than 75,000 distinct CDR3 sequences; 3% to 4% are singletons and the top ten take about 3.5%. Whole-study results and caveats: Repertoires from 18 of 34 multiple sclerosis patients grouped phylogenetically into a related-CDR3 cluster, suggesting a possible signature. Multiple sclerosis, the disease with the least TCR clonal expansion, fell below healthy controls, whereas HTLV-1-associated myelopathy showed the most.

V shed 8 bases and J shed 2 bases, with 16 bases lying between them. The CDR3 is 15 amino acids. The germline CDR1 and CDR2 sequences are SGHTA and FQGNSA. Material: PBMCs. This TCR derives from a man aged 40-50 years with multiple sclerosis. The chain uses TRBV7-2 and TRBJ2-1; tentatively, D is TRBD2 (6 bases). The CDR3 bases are TGTGCCAGCGCAAGACTGGAGGGACCCTACAATGAGCAGTTCTTC. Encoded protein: CASARLEGPYNEQFF.